This is a list of T cell receptor beta chains from one sample in a study of blood T cell repertoires in COVID-19. Sequencing was performed with immunoSEQ multiplex PCR; in TCRdb, only in-frame clones are kept and a portion is missing. The table has about 30,000 clones, roughly nine tenths seen once; the top ten hold approximately 8%. Source material: peripheral blood. These receptors came from a man in his 70s with active or convalescent COVID-19. Both conserved end residues are trimmed from each CDR3.

J,V,CDR3
TRBJ2-7,TRBV7-2,ASSLSTGVSYEQY
TRBJ1-2,TRBV12-3/TRBV12-4,ASSPYSNYGYT
TRBJ2-3,TRBV11-2,ASSLAGTSDTQY
TRBJ2-5,TRBV7-6,ASSAAPNPETQY
TRBJ1-4,TRBV19,ASNYGVATNEKLF
TRBJ2-1,TRBV11-2,ASREGTGHEQF
TRBJ2-3,TRBV24-1,ATSDRGGYTDTQY
TRBJ2-1,TRBV21-1,ASSKGEWLAGNNEQF
TRBJ2-1,TRBV10-3,AISEGGPWQF
TRBJ2-2,TRBV19,ASSITGGELF
TRBJ1-4,TRBV6-5,ASSLQGAAREKLF
TRBJ2-3,TRBV11-2,ASSTRTADTQY
TRBJ1-6,TRBV30,AWGTNAGSPLH
TRBJ1-4,TRBV6-1,ASSEPNLEGEKLF
TRBJ2-1,TRBV7-6,ASSRRAWDRGRVNEQF
TRBJ2-5,TRBV7-9,ASSPGTGGLQETQY
TRBJ1-3,TRBV6-5,ASSYGHSGNTIY
TRBJ2-2,TRBV9,ASSVDRAGTGELF
TRBJ1-1,TRBV5-1,ASSLDRRDTEAF
TRBJ2-7,TRBV5-1,ASTTSPGQGSYEQY
TRBJ1-1,TRBV19,ASSPGWRGTEAF